The T cell receptor (beta chain) under discussion was sequenced for a study of human T cells and chemical hapten exposure. On the study more broadly: Patients having alopecia areata, totalis or universalis were mostly female. Study-wide results and limits: More PT1 expanded TCRs went with higher patch test scores.

Described time point: patch test 2, 6 weeks after DPC sensitization. Treatment here: therapeutic diphenylcyclopropenone sensitization with weekly scalp DPC. TCRdb re-derived calls from the RACE reads in MiXCR, one entry per CDR3 protein. The data contain approximately 95,000 distinct CDR3 sequences, about an eighth of them seen just once; the ten biggest clones take up 3.2%. In its sample, this clonotype was seen a few times. As yet, its antigen is unknown. Trimming cost V 2 bases and J 6 bases, with 8 bases left between them. The CDR3 sequence is 13 residues long. The germline CDR1 and CDR2 sequences are SNHLY and FYNNEI.

Sample: whole blood, taken in connection with sensitization to the hapten diphenylcyclopropenone (DPC). The receptor was derived from a woman in her thirties or forties with alopecia areata. Some clones in this sample may be carry-over from other donors' samples. The chain links TRBV2 to TRBJ2-1, with D hard to call. CDR3 DNA sequence: TGTGCCAGCAGTGAAAGGCTCCCCAATGAGCAGTTCTTC. Amino acid sequence: CASSERLPNEQFF.